Following are 29 T cell receptor beta chains from one sample sequenced in a study of beta chain features in type 1 diabetes. Expressed TCRB transcripts were sequenced because the entire RNA isolate underwent reverse transcription. TCRdb keeps only in-frame clones here, not all; method: immunoSEQ multiplex PCR. In the table there are around 400,000 clones, about 16% of which are singletons. The specimen was naive CD4+ T cells from blood. These receptors all stem from a woman between 18 and 30 years old in good health.

In its sample, this clone was seen a few times. The gene calls are TRBV27 and TRBJ1-1; TRBD1 matches at 9 bases. Germline CDR1 and CDR2: MNHEY and SMNVEV (reference sequence). This CDR3 has 13 amino acids. V gave up 6 bases and J gave up 5 bases; unmatched junction bases: 4. Written as DNA, the CDR3 is TGTGCCAGCAGGGGACAGGGAGGTACTGAAGCTTTCTTT. Residues: CASRGQGGTEAFF.

This clone was detected only a few times. The chain carries TRBV7-2 and TRBJ2-1; the match to TRBD2 covers 8 bases. V lost 3 bases, J lost 3 bases, and 4 bases stayed unmatched. Germline loops: CDR1 SGHTA, CDR2 FQGNSA. This CDR3 has 15 residues. CDR3 DNA: TGTGCCAGCAGCTTGGGCGGGGGGTTCTACAATGAGCAGTTCTTC. This codes for CASSLGGGFYNEQFF. The variable domain in full, with the rest retrieved from reference TRBV7-2 and TRBJ2-1, is GAGVSQSPSNKVTEKGKDVELRCDPISGHTALYWYRQSLGQGLEFLIYFQGNSAPDKSGLPSDRFSAERTGGSVSTLTIQRTQQEDSAVYLCASSLGGGFYNEQFFGPGTRLTVL.

This chain joins TRBV25-1 and TRBJ1-2, with a weak D call TRBD1 (6 bases). Trimming shortened V by 4 bases and J by 7 bases, and 16 bases separated the two germline ends. Germline V gene sequence: CDR1 MGHDK, CDR2 SYGVNS. The CDR3 has 14 amino acids. CDR3 nucleotide sequence: TGTGCCAGCAGTGCCCTAAGACAGGTTGGTGGCTACACCTTC. Translating gives CASSALRQVGGYTF.

This clone was detected a few times. The CDR3, as DNA: TGTGCCACCAGCAGAGATGCCAGTCATGATCAGCCCCAGCATTTT. As protein: CATSRDASHDQPQHF. The V call is TRBV15, the J call TRBJ1-5; D unresolved. This CDR3 spans 15 amino acids. Germline CDR1 and CDR2: LNHNV and YYDKDF (reference sequence). V lost 0 bases and J 5 bases, leaving 11 bases between the germline ends.

A few counts support this clone. Other nucleotide sequences from this sample produce the same CDR3. The CDR3 spells CASSLAGEQFF. Written as DNA, the CDR3 is TGTGCCAGCAGTTTAGCGGGGGAGCAGTTCTTC. The chain employs TRBV28 and TRBJ2-1, with D possibly being TRBD2 (6 bases). The CDR3 extends over 11 amino acids. V lost 2 bases and J lost 10, with 6 bases in between. In germline, CDR1 is MDHEN, CDR2 SYDVKM.

This clone was detected a few times. The chain combines TRBV5-1 with TRBJ1-1; D perhaps matches TRBD1 (6 bases). This CDR3 comprises 14 residues. With 0 bases removed from V and 6 bases from J, the gap between germline ends came to 12 bases. The germline CDR1 and CDR2 sequences are SGHRS and YFSETQ. The CDR3: CASSLVVGAPEAFF. The CDR3 nucleotides read TGCGCCAGCAGCTTGGTAGTGGGGGCGCCTGAAGCTTTCTTT.

The chain carries TRBV30 and TRBJ2-1, with a tentative D call TRBD1 (6 bases). This CDR3 contains 14 residues. Trimming left V 8 bases short and J 0 bases short, with 14 bases between. The germline V gene has CDR1 GTSNPN and CDR2 SVGIG (reference sequence). CDR3 protein: CARTRGSSYNEQFF. CDR3 nucleotide sequence: TGTGCCCGTACGAGGGGGAGCTCCTACAATGAGCAGTTCTTC.

This clone came up a few times. The V gene is TRBV28, the J gene TRBJ2-7, with D possibly TRBD2 on 7 matching bases. Germline V gene lookup returns CDR1 MDHEN and CDR2 SYDVKM. The CDR3 sequence is 19 residues long. The ends were cut back, 7 bases at V and 1 base at J, with 29 bases in the middle. The CDR3 sequence is CASIFAGPGGGGSSYEQYF. CDR3 nucleotide sequence: TGTGCCAGCATTTTTGCGGGGCCTGGGGGCGGGGGAAGTTCCTACGAGCAGTACTTC.

This clone has just a few counts. V is TRBV18 and J is TRBJ1-4; 7 nucleotides line up with TRBD1. Germline CDR1 is KGHSH and CDR2 is LQKENI. This CDR3 comprises 13 residues. Germline trimming cut 5 bases from V and 6 bases from J; bases unmatched to any gene: 3. The CDR3 sequence: CASSTGEDEKLFF. CDR3 DNA sequence: TGTGCCAGCTCAACAGGGGAGGATGAAAAACTGTTTTTT.

This clone was counted a few times. The chain uses TRBV19 and TRBJ2-3, with D possibly TRBD2 on 6 matching bases. The germline CDR1 and CDR2 sequences are LNHDA and SQIVND (reference sequence). The CDR3 sequence is 16 residues long. The V end was cut by 5 bases, the J end by 0 bases, with 15 bases between. CDR3 sequence (DNA): TGTGCCAGTAGTCGAACCGGGACTGGAAGCACAGATACGCAGTATTTT. Translating gives CASSRTGTGSTDTQYF.

This clone showed up just a few times. V is TRBV29-1 and J is TRBJ2-4; 9 nucleotides match TRBD2. Per germline, CDR1 SQVTM and CDR2 ANQGSEA. V lost 5 bases to trimming and J lost 4 bases; unmatched junction nucleotides: 3. CDR3 size: 13 residues. The CDR3 region is CSVSTSGKNIQYF. In DNA form, the CDR3 reads TGCAGCGTTTCGACTAGCGGTAAAAACATTCAGTACTTC. The variable domain in full, with the rest retrieved from reference TRBV29-1 and TRBJ2-4, is SAVISQKPSRDICQRGTSLTIQCQVDSQVTMMFWYRQQPGQSLTLIATANQGSEATYESGFVIDKFPISRPNLTFSTLTVSNMSPEDSSIYLCSVSTSGKNIQYFGAGTRLSVL.

The chain recombines TRBV15 with TRBJ2-3; 9 bases fit TRBD2. From germline, CDR1 is LNHNV and CDR2 YYDKDF (reference sequence). The CDR3 extends over 15 amino acids. Trimming at V came to 3 bases and at J to 3 bases, leaving 4 bases not matched to a gene. The CDR3: CATSREAGGTDTQYF. The CDR3 region has the DNA TGTGCCACCAGCAGGGAAGCGGGAGGAACAGATACGCAGTATTTT.

The chain carries TRBV28 and TRBJ1-5, with 7 bases matching TRBD1. Trimming took 5 bases from V and 6 from J; bases not matched to a gene: 4. The CDR3 has 13 residues. CDR1 MDHEN and CDR2 SYDVKM come from the germline V gene. The CDR3 is CASSDRAPQPQHF. In DNA form, the CDR3 reads TGTGCCAGCAGTGACAGGGCCCCTCAGCCCCAGCATTTT.

The chain employs TRBV11-2 and TRBJ2-1, with D perhaps TRBD2 (5 bases). V dropped 4 bases and J dropped 6 bases, with 19 bases sitting between them. Germline V gene sequence: CDR1 SGHAT, CDR2 FQNNGV. The CDR3 has 16 amino acids. CDR3 loop: CASSSLRGAGFNEQFF. The DNA of the CDR3 is TGTGCCAGCAGCTCTCTCCGGGGTGCCGGCTTCAATGAGCAGTTCTTC.

This clone was observed a single time. CDR3 DNA: TGTGCCAGCAGCGTAGGATGGGAGGAAGGCACTGAAGCTTTCTTT. This translates into CASSVGWEEGTEAFF. V usage is TRBV9 and J usage is TRBJ1-1; D uncertain. The V and J ends lost 0 bases and 4 bases respectively, with 13 bases between them. This CDR3 region has 15 residues. The germline V gene encodes CDR1 SGDLS and CDR2 YYNGEE. Full variable domain (rest looked up from reference TRBV9 and TRBJ1-1): DSGVTQTPKHLITATGQRVTLRCSPRSGDLSVYWYQQSLDQGLQFLIQYYNGEERAKGNILERFSAQQFPDLHSELNLSSLELGDSALYFCASSVGWEEGTEAFFGQGTRLTVV.

This clone turned up a few times. This chain links TRBV30 with TRBJ2-2; 10 bases fit TRBD1. The germline gives CDR1 GTSNPN, CDR2 SVGIG (reference sequence). V lost 7 bases and J lost 2; bases outside the gene matches: 7. The CDR3 spans 15 residues. This CDR3 is CAYLGQGRNTGELFF. DNA of the CDR3: TGTGCCTACCTGGGACAGGGGCGAAACACCGGGGAGCTGTTTTTT. The variable domain in full, completed from reference TRBV30 and TRBJ2-2, reads SQTIHQWPATLVQPVGSPLSLECTVEGTSNPNLYWYRQAAGRGLQLLFYSVGIGQISSEVPQNLSASRPQDRQFILSSKKLLLSDSGFYLCAYLGQGRNTGELFFGEGSRLTVL.

In this sample, this clone turned up a few times. The V gene is TRBV29-1, the J gene TRBJ1-4, with D perhaps TRBD1 (5 bases). CDR3 length: 12 amino acids. CDR1 and CDR2 (germline): SQVTM, ANQGSEA. Trimming removed 6 bases from V and 5 bases from J, with 10 bases in between. In DNA, the CDR3 is TGCAGCGTCGGGCGACAGAATGAAAAACTGTTTTTT. Amino acid sequence: CSVGRQNEKLFF.

This clone has only a few counts. The genes are TRBV30 and TRBJ1-1, with 8 bases matching TRBD1. CDR1 is GTSNPN and CDR2 is SVGIG in the germline V gene (reference sequence). The CDR3 runs 14 residues. V lost 5 bases and J lost 5; bases outside the gene matches: 10. The DNA of the CDR3 is TGTGCCTGGCACCACAGGGGGGCGAGGACTGAAGCTTTCTTT. Translated: CAWHHRGARTEAFF.

The chain couples TRBV25-1 to TRBJ2-3; TRBD1 agrees at 8 bases. In germline, CDR1 is MGHDK, CDR2 SYGVNS. This CDR3 has 14 amino acids. The V and J ends lost 6 bases and 0 bases, in that order; junction bases with no gene match: 2. The CDR3 reads CASSRTGSTDTQYF. CDR3 DNA sequence: TGTGCCAGCAGCAGGACAGGGAGCACAGATACGCAGTATTTT. Full variable domain (missing parts from reference TRBV25-1 and TRBJ2-3): EADIYQTPRYLVIGTGKKITLECSQTMGHDKMYWYQQDPGMELHLIHYSYGVNSTEKGDLSSESTVSRIRTEHFPLTLESARPSHTSQYLCASSRTGSTDTQYFGPGTRLTVL.

V and J are TRBV30 and TRBJ2-4, with D perhaps matching TRBD1 (5 bases). Germline V gene sequence: CDR1 GTSNPN, CDR2 SVGIG (reference sequence). V lost 0 bases, J lost 0 bases, and 21 bases lay in between. The CDR3 consists of 19 residues. The CDR3 loop reads CAWSVLLGATTIAKNIQYF. The CDR3 DNA reads TGTGCCTGGAGTGTACTGTTAGGGGCAACTACCATAGCCAAAAACATTCAGTACTTC.

This clone turned up a few times. The chain couples TRBV19 to TRBJ1-2; weak D call: TRBD1 (6 bases). Trimming cost V 6 bases and J 5 bases, with 16 bases left between them. This CDR3 comprises 14 residues. Germline V gives CDR1 LNHDA, CDR2 SQIVND (reference sequence). The CDR3 DNA reads TGTGCCAGTAGAGGTGGTCAGGGGACATATGGCTACACCTTC. It encodes CASRGGQGTYGYTF.

V gene TRBV7-9 combines with J gene TRBJ1-1; 7 nucleotides match TRBD1. V shed 1 base and J 1 base; nucleotides not matched to a gene: 12. The CDR3 contains 18 residues. Germline V gives CDR1 SEHNR, CDR2 FQNEAQ (reference sequence). The CDR3, as DNA: TGTGCCAGCAGCTTAGGTCCGACAGGGATCTTGGGGAACACTGAAGCTTTCTTT. Translated: CASSLGPTGILGNTEAFF.

This rearrangement joins TRBV6-5 to TRBJ2-1, with 12 bases lining up with TRBD2. With 1 base clipped from V and 8 bases from J, the junction kept 6 bases outside the gene matches. Per the germline V gene, CDR1 is MNHEY and CDR2 is SVGAGI. CDR3 length: 16 amino acids. The CDR3, as DNA: TGTGCCAGCAGTTACTTCCGACTAGCGGGAGCTGATGAGCAGTTCTTC. It specifies CASSYFRLAGADEQFF.

This clone has just a few counts. This chain uses TRBV7-2 with TRBJ2-5, with D possibly TRBD1 on 6 matching bases. The ends were cut back, 5 bases at V and 5 bases at J, with 24 bases in the middle. CDR3 length equals 17 residues. CDR1 is SGHTA, CDR2 FQGNSA, per germline. This CDR3 is CASSHLIWTQGVETQYF. The CDR3 bases are TGTGCCAGCAGCCATCTCATTTGGACACAGGGTGTTGAGACCCAGTACTTC.

This rearrangement joins TRBV11-1 to TRBJ2-1; D is perhaps TRBD1 (6 bases). Trimming left V 2 bases short and J 8 bases short, with 13 bases between. The CDR3 length is 14 residues. Germline V gene lookup returns CDR1 SGHAT and CDR2 FQDESV (reference sequence). The CDR3 DNA reads TGTGCCAGCAGCTTATTGGGCAGGGGCGATGAGCAGTTCTTC. As protein: CASSLLGRGDEQFF.

In its sample, this clone was seen a few times. The chain joins TRBV18 to TRBJ2-7; 10 bases line up with TRBD1. This CDR3 spans 15 amino acids. Germline V gene data show CDR1 as KGHSH and CDR2 as LQKENI. The ends lost 8 bases at V and 6 bases at J; junction bases unmatched: 13. The CDR3 bases are TGTGCCAGCACGTCTCGAGGACAGGGGGAAAGCGAGCAGTACTTC. Amino acid sequence: CASTSRGQGESEQYF.

This clone came up a few times. The chain uses TRBV28 and TRBJ2-7, with 7 nucleotides matching TRBD1. This CDR3 comprises 13 residues. Trimming at V came to 6 bases and at J to 6 bases, leaving 8 bases not matched to a gene. CDR1 is MDHEN and CDR2 is SYDVKM in the germline V gene. The CDR3 DNA is TGTGCCAGCAGGGGCAGGGGGTCCGGCGAGCAGTACTTC. Protein sequence: CASRGRGSGEQYF.

This clone has only a few counts. J is TRBJ1-1 and V is TRBV29-1; 8 nucleotides match TRBD1. After removal of 5 bases from V and 1 base from J, the junction contained 6 bases not matched to a gene. This CDR3 has 14 amino acids. Germline CDR1 reads SQVTM; CDR2 reads ANQGSEA. CDR3 region: CSVHRDRTNTEAFF. The CDR3 nucleotides read TGCAGCGTTCATCGGGACAGGACGAACACTGAAGCTTTCTTT.

This clone has a handful of counts. CDR3 DNA: TGTGCCAGCAGTTTGACAGGGCTTTCCTACAATGAGCAGTTCTTC. Translation gives CASSLTGLSYNEQFF. The chain employs TRBV28 and TRBJ2-1, with 7 bases fitting TRBD1. The CDR3 sequence is 15 residues long. Germline-derived CDR1 and CDR2 are MDHEN and SYDVKM. J was trimmed by 1 base and V by 3 bases; bases with no gene match: 3. Full variable domain (remainder filled in from reference TRBV28 and TRBJ2-1): DVKVTQSSRYLVKRTGEKVFLECVQDMDHENMFWYRQDPGLGLRLIYFSYDVKMKEKGDIPEGYSVSREKKERFSLILESASTNQTSMYLCASSLTGLSYNEQFFGPGTRLTVL.